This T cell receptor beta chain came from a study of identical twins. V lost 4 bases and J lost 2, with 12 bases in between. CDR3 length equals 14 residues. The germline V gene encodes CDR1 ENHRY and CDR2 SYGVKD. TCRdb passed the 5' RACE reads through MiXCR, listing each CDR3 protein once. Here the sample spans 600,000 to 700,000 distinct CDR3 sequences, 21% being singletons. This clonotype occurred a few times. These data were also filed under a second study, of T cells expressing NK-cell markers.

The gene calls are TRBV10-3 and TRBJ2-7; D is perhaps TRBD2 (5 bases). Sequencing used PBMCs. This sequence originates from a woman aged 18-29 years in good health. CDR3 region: CAISGPTTPYEQYF. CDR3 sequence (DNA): TGTGCCATCAGTGGACCGACTACTCCCTACGAGCAGTACTTC.